Listed below are T cell receptor beta chains from one sample, sequenced in a study of shared clonotypes between healthy human individuals. The data were produced by immunoSEQ multiplex PCR, yet TCRdb's version contains in-frame clones alone and is incomplete. The table lists roughly 500,000 clones, around 73% of them singletons. Material: PBMCs. The receptors derive from a woman aged 40 to 50 in good health. Some clones in this sample may be carry-over from other donors' samples. The CDR3 runs from the conserved cysteine through the conserved F or W. D genes are given only for firm matches. A clone size is listed for some rows: how often the clone was seen (once, few, many), or a class if it is expanded.

j_gene: TRBJ1-2; d_gene: .; v_gene: TRBV7-9; abundance: few; CDR3nt: TGTGCCAGCAGCGAAAGGTCTGGGGGCACCCTTAACTATGGCTACACCTTC; CDR3aa: CASSERSGGTLNYGYTF
j_gene: TRBJ1-1; d_gene: TRBD1; v_gene: TRBV5-1; abundance: many; CDR3nt: TGCGCCAGCAGCTACCGGACAGGGTCATCGACTGAAGCTTTCTTT; CDR3aa: CASSYRTGSSTEAFF
j_gene: TRBJ1-5; d_gene: .; v_gene: TRBV6-5; abundance: .; CDR3nt: TGTGCCAGCAGACGAGCAGGTTATCAGCCCCAGCATTTT; CDR3aa: CASRRAGYQPQHF
j_gene: TRBJ2-2; d_gene: TRBD2; v_gene: TRBV9; abundance: .; CDR3nt: TGTGCCAGCAGCGTATCTAGCGGGAGAACCGGGGAGCTGTTTTTT; CDR3aa: CASSVSSGRTGELFF
j_gene: TRBJ1-1; d_gene: .; v_gene: TRBV30; abundance: few; CDR3nt: TGTGCCTGGAGTGTGGGAGGGGAGGCTGAAGCTTTCTTT; CDR3aa: CAWSVGGEAEAFF
j_gene: TRBJ2-7; d_gene: .; v_gene: TRBV27; abundance: once; CDR3nt: TGTGCCAGCACCGACGCCTGGGAGGGGGGCGAGCAGTACTTC; CDR3aa: CASTDAWEGGEQYF
j_gene: TRBJ2-3; d_gene: .; v_gene: TRBV5-1; abundance: .; CDR3nt: TGCGCCAGCAGCTTGGATCCGGGCCTCAGCACAGATACGCAGTATTTT; CDR3aa: CASSLDPGLSTDTQYF
j_gene: TRBJ1-1; d_gene: TRBD1; v_gene: TRBV7-2; abundance: .; CDR3nt: TGTGCCAGCAGCTCGACAGGGGGCATGAACACTGAAGCTTTCTTT; CDR3aa: CASSSTGGMNTEAFF
j_gene: TRBJ1-1; d_gene: TRBD1; v_gene: TRBV5-1; abundance: .; CDR3nt: TGCGCCAGCAGCGGACAGGGGGCCTATTCTGAAGCTTTCTTT; CDR3aa: CASSGQGAYSEAFF
j_gene: TRBJ2-7; d_gene: TRBD1; v_gene: TRBV19; abundance: few; CDR3nt: TGTGCCAGTAGTAGCGGACAGGGGAACGAGCAGTACTTC; CDR3aa: CASSSGQGNEQYF
j_gene: TRBJ2-4; d_gene: TRBD2; v_gene: TRBV7-8; abundance: few; CDR3nt: TGTGCCAGCAGCTTGGGACTAGCGGGAGGCCAGTACTTC; CDR3aa: CASSLGLAGGQYF
j_gene: TRBJ2-2; d_gene: TRBD1; v_gene: TRBV5-4; abundance: once; CDR3nt: TGTGCCAGCAGCTTGGGACAGGGCGACACCGGGGAGCTGTTTTTT; CDR3aa: CASSLGQGDTGELFF
j_gene: TRBJ2-7; d_gene: .; v_gene: TRBV10-2; abundance: .; CDR3nt: TGCGCCAGCAGTGAGTCGAATGAGGGTTCCCGGCAGTACTTC; CDR3aa: CASSESNEGSRQYF
j_gene: TRBJ2-1; d_gene: .; v_gene: TRBV6-5; abundance: few; CDR3nt: TGTGCCAGCAGCCTTCGGGACTCTAATGAGCAGTTCTTC; CDR3aa: CASSLRDSNEQFF
j_gene: TRBJ2-5; d_gene: .; v_gene: TRBV14; abundance: .; CDR3nt: TGTGCCAGCAGCCAAGAGTGGGGCTTCGAGACCCAGTACTTC; CDR3aa: CASSQEWGFETQYF
j_gene: TRBJ1-1; d_gene: .; v_gene: TRBV7-6; abundance: once; CDR3nt: TGTGCCAGCACTCAGATTGACACTGAAGCTTTCTTT; CDR3aa: CASTQIDTEAFF
j_gene: TRBJ1-5; d_gene: .; v_gene: TRBV30; abundance: .; CDR3nt: TGTGCCTGGAGTGTGGGGGATTCTCAGTCCCAGCATTTT; CDR3aa: CAWSVGDSQSQHF
j_gene: TRBJ2-3; d_gene: TRBD1; v_gene: TRBV11-2; abundance: .; CDR3nt: TGTGCCAGCAGCCAAGACCCAGGGGGCTTGGGCTCAGATACGCAGTATTTT; CDR3aa: CASSQDPGGLGSDTQYF
j_gene: TRBJ1-1; d_gene: .; v_gene: TRBV30; abundance: .; CDR3nt: TGTGCCTGGAGGGACTTGCCGGCGGGCACTGAAGCCTTCTTT; CDR3aa: CAWRDLPAGTEAFF
j_gene: TRBJ1-1; d_gene: .; v_gene: TRBV7-8; abundance: .; CDR3nt: TGTGCCAGCAAGGCCGGGGGGAACACTGAAGCTTTCTTT; CDR3aa: CASKAGGNTEAFF
j_gene: TRBJ2-7; d_gene: TRBD1; v_gene: TRBV25-1; abundance: .; CDR3nt: TGTGCCAGCAGTGAAGAGGGTGGACAGGGCTCGCGGGAGCAGTACTTC; CDR3aa: CASSEEGGQGSREQYF
j_gene: TRBJ2-4; d_gene: TRBD2; v_gene: TRBV27; abundance: .; CDR3nt: TGTGCCAGCAGTCCCCTTCGGGAATTTAGCGGGAGGGTATCCAAAAACATTCAGTACTTC; CDR3aa: CASSPLREFSGRVSKNIQYF
j_gene: TRBJ2-1; d_gene: TRBD1; v_gene: TRBV9; abundance: .; CDR3nt: TGTGCCAGCAGCGCACTAGACAGGGGTCGGAATGAGCAGTTCTTC; CDR3aa: CASSALDRGRNEQFF
j_gene: TRBJ1-2; d_gene: .; v_gene: TRBV30; abundance: .; CDR3nt: TGTGCCTGGAGTTATACAGTATACGGCTACACCTTC; CDR3aa: CAWSYTVYGYTF
j_gene: TRBJ1-1; d_gene: TRBD1; v_gene: TRBV4-2; abundance: .; CDR3nt: TGTGCCAGCAGCCAAGAAGCAGGGGGCACTGAAGCTTTCTTT; CDR3aa: CASSQEAGGTEAFF
j_gene: TRBJ2-1; d_gene: TRBD2; v_gene: TRBV5-6; abundance: .; CDR3nt: TGTGCCAGCAGGCCTCCGGGACTAGTGAACAATGAGCAGTTCTTC; CDR3aa: CASRPPGLVNNEQFF
j_gene: TRBJ2-3; d_gene: TRBD1; v_gene: TRBV30; abundance: .; CDR3nt: TGTGCCTGGAGGGTTAGGGGGCAAGATACGCAGTATTTT; CDR3aa: CAWRVRGQDTQYF
j_gene: TRBJ2-2; d_gene: TRBD1; v_gene: TRBV18; abundance: .; CDR3nt: TGTGCCAGCTCACCACCGCGCGGACAGGGGGCCGCCACCGGGGAGCTGTTTTTT; CDR3aa: CASSPPRGQGAATGELFF
j_gene: TRBJ1-3; d_gene: TRBD1; v_gene: TRBV10-2; abundance: .; CDR3nt: TGCGCCAGCAGTGTAGGGACAGCGGCTGGAAACACCATATATTTT; CDR3aa: CASSVGTAAGNTIYF
j_gene: TRBJ1-3; d_gene: .; v_gene: TRBV5-6; abundance: .; CDR3nt: TGTGCCAGCAGCACCTACGGACAGATCTCTGGAAACACCATATATTTT; CDR3aa: CASSTYGQISGNTIYF
j_gene: TRBJ1-2; d_gene: .; v_gene: TRBV19; abundance: .; CDR3nt: TGTGCCAGTAGTATTAGGAACTATGGCTACACCTTC; CDR3aa: CASSIRNYGYTF
j_gene: TRBJ1-4; d_gene: .; v_gene: TRBV25-1; abundance: few; CDR3nt: TGTGCCAGCAGTGAACCGACAGGTGGGGAAAAACTGTTTTTT; CDR3aa: CASSEPTGGEKLFF
j_gene: TRBJ2-3; d_gene: .; v_gene: TRBV6-1; abundance: .; CDR3nt: TGTGCCAGCAGCCGGACTGTCTTTGGCACAGATACGCAGTATTTT; CDR3aa: CASSRTVFGTDTQYF
j_gene: TRBJ2-3; d_gene: .; v_gene: TRBV6-1; abundance: once; CDR3nt: TGTGCCAGCAGTCTTTTGCACGGGAGCACAGATACGCAGTATTTT; CDR3aa: CASSLLHGSTDTQYF
j_gene: TRBJ1-1; d_gene: .; v_gene: TRBV6-1; abundance: few; CDR3nt: TGTGCCAGCAGTGAAGCCTCGGAGGGGGGGAAGGAAGCTTTCTTT; CDR3aa: CASSEASEGGKEAFF
j_gene: TRBJ1-2; d_gene: TRBD1; v_gene: TRBV19; abundance: .; CDR3nt: TGTGCCAGCTCCCGGAGGGAGGGGGCTAGTAACTATGGCTACACCTTC; CDR3aa: CASSRREGASNYGYTF
j_gene: TRBJ1-3; d_gene: .; v_gene: TRBV2; abundance: once; CDR3nt: TGTGCCAGCAGCGCGGAGGGAGCTGGAAACACCATATATTTT; CDR3aa: CASSAEGAGNTIYF
j_gene: TRBJ2-5; d_gene: TRBD1; v_gene: TRBV7-2; abundance: .; CDR3nt: TGTGCCAGCAGCGTACGGACAGGGTCCGGCCAAGAGACCCAGTACTTC; CDR3aa: CASSVRTGSGQETQYF
j_gene: TRBJ2-7; d_gene: TRBD1; v_gene: TRBV9; abundance: .; CDR3nt: TGTGCCAGCAGCGTAGACCCGCGGGACAGGGCCCACGAGCAGTACTTC; CDR3aa: CASSVDPRDRAHEQYF
j_gene: TRBJ2-4; d_gene: .; v_gene: TRBV19; abundance: .; CDR3nt: TGTGCCAGTACAATTCCACAGGGAGCCAAAAACATTCAGTACTTC; CDR3aa: CASTIPQGAKNIQYF
j_gene: TRBJ2-2; d_gene: .; v_gene: TRBV5-4; abundance: .; CDR3nt: TGTGCCAGCAGCTTGTATGGGGGCACCACCGGGGAGCTGTTTTTT; CDR3aa: CASSLYGGTTGELFF
j_gene: TRBJ2-7; d_gene: TRBD2; v_gene: TRBV23-1; abundance: .; CDR3nt: TGCGCCAGCAGTCAGCCGGGACTAGCGGGAACGAAACCCGCACACTACGAGCAGTACTTC; CDR3aa: CASSQPGLAGTKPAHYEQYF
j_gene: TRBJ1-1; d_gene: .; v_gene: TRBV7-2; abundance: .; CDR3nt: TGTGCCAGCAGCCCCAGGGGAATCCCTGAAGCTTTCTTT; CDR3aa: CASSPRGIPEAFF
j_gene: TRBJ1-3; d_gene: .; v_gene: TRBV9; abundance: .; CDR3nt: TGTGCCAGCAGCGCCAACTCTGGAAACACCATATATTTT; CDR3aa: CASSANSGNTIYF
j_gene: TRBJ2-1; d_gene: .; v_gene: TRBV13; abundance: once; CDR3nt: TGTGCCAGCAGCTTAGAAAGCAGCCACAATGAGCAGTTCTTC; CDR3aa: CASSLESSHNEQFF
j_gene: TRBJ2-1; d_gene: .; v_gene: TRBV21-1; abundance: .; CDR3nt: TGTGCCAGCAGCAAAGATGAGGGACCCTGGGATGAGCAGTTCTTC; CDR3aa: CASSKDEGPWDEQFF
j_gene: TRBJ1-5; d_gene: .; v_gene: TRBV19; abundance: .; CDR3nt: TGTGCCAGTACAGGGGTTTATAGCAATCAGCCCCAGCATTTT; CDR3aa: CASTGVYSNQPQHF
j_gene: TRBJ2-7; d_gene: .; v_gene: TRBV5-1; abundance: .; CDR3nt: TGCGCCAGCGGGGACCAGGGCTACGAGCAGTACTTC; CDR3aa: CASGDQGYEQYF
j_gene: TRBJ1-5; d_gene: TRBD1; v_gene: TRBV9; abundance: few; CDR3nt: TGTGCCAGCAGCTTGTGGGACAGCTATCAGCCCCAGCATTTT; CDR3aa: CASSLWDSYQPQHF
j_gene: TRBJ2-1; d_gene: TRBD2; v_gene: TRBV18; abundance: .; CDR3nt: TGTGCCAGCTCAGCAACCGGGACTAGCGGCTACAATGAGCAGTTCTTC; CDR3aa: CASSATGTSGYNEQFF
j_gene: TRBJ1-5; d_gene: .; v_gene: TRBV19; abundance: .; CDR3nt: TGTGCCAGTAGTACGGACAGCGTGTATCAGCCCCAGCATTTT; CDR3aa: CASSTDSVYQPQHF
j_gene: TRBJ2-1; d_gene: TRBD2; v_gene: TRBV25-1; abundance: .; CDR3nt: TGTGCCAGCAGTGAATGGGAGCTAGCGGGGGGGGATGAGCAGTTCTTC; CDR3aa: CASSEWELAGGDEQFF
j_gene: TRBJ2-1; d_gene: TRBD2; v_gene: TRBV5-1; abundance: .; CDR3nt: TGCGCCAGCACTTCCTCCGGGACTAGCGGGAGATCCTCCTACAATGAGCAGTTCTTC; CDR3aa: CASTSSGTSGRSSYNEQFF
j_gene: TRBJ2-1; d_gene: .; v_gene: TRBV30; abundance: .; CDR3nt: TGTGCCTGGAGGGGACCCAGCTCCTACAATGAGCAGTTCTTC; CDR3aa: CAWRGPSSYNEQFF
j_gene: TRBJ2-2; d_gene: .; v_gene: TRBV5-1; abundance: .; CDR3nt: TGCGCCAGCAGCTTGAGGGGAGCCTCGAACACCGGGGAGCTGTTTTTT; CDR3aa: CASSLRGASNTGELFF